A selection of T cell receptor beta chains follows, all from one sample in a study of control samples from healthy donors and cancer patients. Method: immunoSEQ multiplex PCR; TCRdb's copy keeps in-frame clones and lacks some. The table lists about 14,000 clones, 77% of them singletons. Sequencing used formalin-fixed, paraffin-embedded tissue. These receptors originate from a female donor with lung cancer. The CDR3 runs from the conserved cysteine through the conserved F or W. Each record gives: D gene, V gene, J gene, clone size, CDR3 DNA, CDR3 protein. The D gene is left open where the match is weak. For some rows the clone size is stated as once, few or many, or as a class when expanded; others skip it.

NA	TRBV2	TRBJ1-1	NA	TGTGCCAGAGACGACAGTAACACTGAAGCTTTCTTT	CARDDSNTEAFF
NA	TRBV10-3	TRBJ1-1	NA	TGTGCCATCAAAGCGGGTGGGACTGAAGCTTTCTTT	CAIKAGGTEAFF
NA	TRBV11-3	TRBJ1-1	few	TGTGCCAGCAGCTTGTCGGTATACACTGAAGCTTTCTTT	CASSLSVYTEAFF
NA	TRBV6-5	TRBJ1-1	few	TGTGCCAGCAGTCTAGGGTTCGACACTGAAGCTTTCTTT	CASSLGFDTEAFF
TRBD2	TRBV7-9	TRBJ2-3	NA	TGTGCCAGCAGCCGTGGACTAGCGGGAGGTACGCAGTATTTT	CASSRGLAGGTQYF
NA	TRBV7-2	TRBJ1-6	NA	TGTGCCAGCAGCCCCAGGACGGGATATTCACCCCTCCACTTT	CASSPRTGYSPLHF
TRBD1	TRBV19	TRBJ1-3	NA	TGTGCCACGGTGGACAGGGGCCAAGGAAACACCATATATTTT	CATVDRGQGNTIYF
NA	TRBV7-2	TRBJ1-5	NA	TGTGCCAGCAGCCTGACAGCGAGCAATCAGCCCCAGCATTTT	CASSLTASNQPQHF
NA	TRBV30	TRBJ1-3	NA	TGTGCCTGGAGTTCCCAGATTTCTGGAAACACCATATATTTT	CAWSSQISGNTIYF
NA	TRBV5-6	TRBJ2-7	few	TGTGCCAGCAGCTTGGGGGAGAACTACTACTACGAGCAGTACTTC	CASSLGENYYYEQYF
NA	TRBV7-8	TRBJ1-5	NA	TGTGCCAGCAGCCGCGAAGGGGTAAGCAATCAGCCCCAGCATTTT	CASSREGVSNQPQHF
TRBD2	TRBV2	TRBJ2-3	NA	TGTGCCAGCAGCCGCGGGGGGGCGGCAGATACGCAGTATTTT	CASSRGGAADTQYF
NA	TRBV7-8	TRBJ2-1	NA	TGTGCCAGCAGCTTAGATGGTCCCGATGGCTACAATGAGCAGTTCTTC	CASSLDGPDGYNEQFF
TRBD1	TRBV18	TRBJ1-1	few	TGTGCCAGCTCACGACAGGGGGCTAGTACTGAAGCTTTCTTT	CASSRQGASTEAFF
NA	TRBV2	TRBJ2-3	NA	TGTGCCAGCAGGTACGGGGAGGTCACAGATACGCAGTATTTT	CASRYGEVTDTQYF
TRBD1	TRBV4-2	TRBJ2-3	NA	TGTGCCAGCAGCCCCCCCCAAGGAAGGGGGCGAGGAGATACGCAGTATTTT	CASSPPQGRGRGDTQYF
NA	TRBV19	TRBJ2-7	once	TGTACCAGTAGTATCCAGGCCGGCTCCTACGAGCAGTACTTC	CTSSIQAGSYEQYF
NA	TRBV30	TRBJ1-1	NA	TGTGCCTGGAGTACAGCGAACACTGAAGCTTTCTTT	CAWSTANTEAFF
TRBD2	TRBV12-5	TRBJ2-5	NA	TGTGCTAGTGCCGCCCGGCGAGCGGGGATGGGAGAGACCCAGTACTTC	CASAARRAGMGETQYF
TRBD2	TRBV27	TRBJ2-1	NA	TGTGCCAGCAGTAAGCGGGAGACCTACAATGAGCAGTTCTTC	CASSKRETYNEQFF
TRBD2	TRBV4-1	TRBJ2-2	NA	TGCGCCAGCAGCCCTAAAGCGGGGGGGCCGAGCACCGGGGAGCTGTTTTTT	CASSPKAGGPSTGELFF
NA	TRBV5-1	TRBJ2-7	NA	TGCGCCAGCAGCTTGGACGGGGTTTACGAGCAGTACTTC	CASSLDGVYEQYF
TRBD2	TRBV27	TRBJ2-1	NA	TGTGCCAGCAGTGCCCTGGTTAGCGGGGCCTACAATGAGCAGTTCTTC	CASSALVSGAYNEQFF
TRBD2	TRBV27	TRBJ2-3	NA	TGTGCCAGCAGTTTGGGGACTAGCGGGAGGGCTCGTACGCAGTATTTT	CASSLGTSGRARTQYF
NA	TRBV18	TRBJ2-3	NA	TGTGCCAGCTCACCACGTATTGGAGGCACAGATACGCAGTATTTT	CASSPRIGGTDTQYF
TRBD2	TRBV7-8	TRBJ2-1	NA	TGTGCCAGCAGCAAAAGGGTCTTAGCGGGGGGGTACAATGAGCAGTTCTTC	CASSKRVLAGGYNEQFF
NA	TRBV27	TRBJ1-6	NA	TGTGCCAGCAGTACTTGGGGCTCCTATAATTCACCCCTCCACTTT	CASSTWGSYNSPLHF
NA	TRBV27	TRBJ1-1	NA	TGTGCCAGCCTATCTTTAGGGCAAGCGAGCCCTGAAGCTTTCTTT	CASLSLGQASPEAFF
NA	TRBV6-5	TRBJ2-1	NA	TGTGCCAGCAGTTCCTCGGGGCGGGGATCCTACAATGAGCAGTTCTTC	CASSSSGRGSYNEQFF
NA	TRBV10-3	TRBJ2-2	NA	TGTGCCATCAGAGATGGGACGGTCGGCGGGGAGCTGTTTTTT	CAIRDGTVGGELFF
NA	TRBV9	TRBJ2-3	few	TGTGCCAGCAGCGTAGTACCCTCGGGCGGGGGCACAGATACGCAGTATTTT	CASSVVPSGGGTDTQYF
TRBD1	TRBV6-5	TRBJ1-6	NA	TGTGCCAGCAGTCCCCCGGACAGGGGGCGTTCACCCCTCCACTTT	CASSPPDRGRSPLHF
TRBD2	TRBV6-2/TRBV6-3	TRBJ2-5	NA	TGTGCCAGCAGCCTGCCGGGACTAGCGGGGGGGGAGACCCAGTACTTC	CASSLPGLAGGETQYF
NA	TRBV7-6	TRBJ2-1	NA	TGTGCCAGCAGCTTAGGGTCCCACTCCTACAATGAGCAGTTCTTC	CASSLGSHSYNEQFF
NA	TRBV19	TRBJ1-6	once	TGTGCCAGTAGTTTTTGGGGAGCCGGACAAACTCCCTTCGGGAGTTCACCCCTCCACTTT	CASSFWGAGQTPFGSSPLHF
TRBD1	TRBV18	TRBJ1-5	NA	TGTGCCAGCTCACCGGGACAGAATCAGCCCCAGCATTTT	CASSPGQNQPQHF
NA	TRBV27	TRBJ1-2	few	TGTGCCAGCAGTTTTAGGGAACCAGGGCATGGCTACACCTTC	CASSFREPGHGYTF
TRBD2	TRBV12-5	TRBJ2-1	NA	TGTGCTAGTGTTATCGGGGGGGCCGGTGAGCAGTTCTTC	CASVIGGAGEQFF
NA	TRBV18	TRBJ1-5	NA	TGTGCCAGCTCACCGTCTTCAGGACAGATCAATCAGCCCCAGCATTTT	CASSPSSGQINQPQHF
NA	TRBV7-9	TRBJ2-5	NA	TGTGCCAGCGGGCGGCAAGAGACCCAGTACTTC	CASGRQETQYF
NA	TRBV18	TRBJ2-2	once	TGTGCCAGCTCACCCCCGGTGGGGGGGAACACCGGGGAGCTGTTTTTT	CASSPPVGGNTGELFF
NA	TRBV13	TRBJ2-4	NA	TGTGCCAGCAGCTCGGGGCAGGCCAAAAACATTCAGTACTTC	CASSSGQAKNIQYF
TRBD2	TRBV11-2	TRBJ2-3	NA	TGTGCCAGCAGCCCCGAATGGGGGGGGGTGGAGCAGTATTTT	CASSPEWGGVEQYF
NA	TRBV10-3	TRBJ1-5	NA	TGTGCCATCGGGGCAGACTATAGCAATCAGCCCCAGCATTTT	CAIGADYSNQPQHF
NA	TRBV5-6	TRBJ1-2	NA	TGTGCCAGCAGCTTGGTGCAGGGAGTACCCTCTAACTATGGCTACACCTTC	CASSLVQGVPSNYGYTF
NA	TRBV27	TRBJ1-6	few	TGTGCCAGCACCAAGGAGGCGGGAAATTCACCCCTCCACTTT	CASTKEAGNSPLHF
NA	TRBV4-1	TRBJ2-1	NA	TGCGCCAGCAGCCACACGGGAACCTACAATGAGCAGTTCTTC	CASSHTGTYNEQFF
NA	TRBV7-2	TRBJ1-5	few	TGTGCCAGCAGCCAGGGGAGGGGAGGCAATCAGCCCCAGCATTTT	CASSQGRGGNQPQHF
TRBD1	TRBV5-1	TRBJ1-1	NA	TGCGCCAGCAGCTGGGGACAGGGCGGCACCACTGAAGCTTTCTTT	CASSWGQGGTTEAFF
NA	TRBV18	TRBJ2-7	NA	TGTGCCAGCTCACCGGGCAGGGGCTACGAGCAGTACTTC	CASSPGRGYEQYF
NA	TRBV5-1	TRBJ2-3	NA	TGCGCCAGCAGCTGGGGAGGAGATACGCAGTATTTT	CASSWGGDTQYF
TRBD1	TRBV7-9	TRBJ2-3	NA	TGTGCCAGCAGCCACGGGACAGGGATGGATACGCAGTATTTT	CASSHGTGMDTQYF
TRBD1	TRBV5-4	TRBJ1-4	NA	TGTGCCAGCAGCCCGACAGGGGATAATGAAAAACTGTTTTTT	CASSPTGDNEKLFF
NA	TRBV2	TRBJ2-7	NA	TGTGCCAGCAGCGACCTGGACTATCTCTCCTACGAGCAGTACTTC	CASSDLDYLSYEQYF